Following are 22 T cell receptor beta chains from one sample sequenced in a study of T cells in Graves' hyperthyroidism and ophthalmopathy. Amplification of TCR beta CDR3 regions used RNA as the template. HTBI primers were employed in a first-round RT-PCR of the TCR CDR3. MiXCR, run by TCRdb on the multiplex PCR reads, gives a single entry per CDR3 protein. The sample lists fewer than 600,000 distinct CDR3 sequences, roughly 14% seen once, with 15% to 20% in the top ten. Sequenced input: blood. The receptors originated from a woman aged 18-35 years with Graves' hyperthyroidism.

The chain carries TRBV25-1 and TRBJ2-1; 7 bases fit TRBD2. The trim removed 0 bases at V and 0 bases at J, leaving 8 bases unmatched. The CDR3 runs to 18 residues. Germline V lookup: CDR1 MGHDK, CDR2 SYGVNS. CDR3 loop: CASSEYGGGRASYNEQFF. CDR3 DNA sequence: TGTGCCAGCAGTGAATATGGAGGTGGGAGGGCCTCCTACAATGAGCAGTTCTTC. Combining the CDR3 with reference TRBV25-1 and TRBJ2-1 gives the whole variable domain EADIYQTPRYLVIGTGKKITLECSQTMGHDKMYWYQQDPGMELHLIHYSYGVNSTEKGDLSSESTVSRIRTEHFPLTLESARPSHTSQYLCASSEYGGGRASYNEQFFGPGTRLTVL.

As to this clonotype: Germline is not matched at one junction end, which may reflect a read error. The gene calls are TRBV12-3 or TRBV12-4 and TRBJ2-2; 11 bases agree with TRBD2. This CDR3 is built from 20 residues. The CDR3 is CASSQESVDSGRANTGELFF. The CDR3 bases are TGCGCCAGCAGCCAAGAGAGTGTCGATAGCGGGAGGGCTAACACCGGGGAGCTGTTTTTT.

This clonotype has a count of ten or more. The genes are TRBV6-2 or TRBV6-3 and TRBJ2-7, with a tentative D call TRBD2 (5 bases). Germline-derived CDR1 and CDR2 are MNHEY and SVGEGT. CDR3 length equals 14 residues. V was pared by 8 bases and J by 3 bases, with 17 bases between. The CDR3 spells CASAQSGESYEQYF. The CDR3 region has the DNA TGTGCCAGCGCCCAATCTGGGGAGAGCTACGAGCAGTACTTC.

This clonotype showed up just a few times. The chain carries TRBV7-3 and TRBJ1-1; D is unclear. In germline, CDR1 is SGHTA, CDR2 FQGTGA. Trimming cost V 3 bases and J 4 bases, with 12 bases left between them. The CDR3 is 14 amino acids. The CDR3 bases are TGTGCCAGCAGCTTTGCCGAAATTGGCACTGAAGCTTTCTTT. As protein: CASSFAEIGTEAFF. Full variable domain (outside the CDR3, taken from reference TRBV7-3 and TRBJ1-1): GAGVSQTPSNKVTEKGKYVELRCDPISGHTALYWYRQSLGQGPEFLIYFQGTGAADDSGLPNDRFFAVRPEGSVSTLKIQRTERGDSAVYLCASSFAEIGTEAFFGQGTRLTVV.

This clonotype was picked up many times. The V call is TRBV6-1, the J call TRBJ2-7; TRBD1 agrees at 7 bases. The CDR3 spans 14 residues. The germline CDR1 and CDR2 sequences are MNHNS and SASEGT. V trimming: 6 bases; J trimming: 3 bases; junction bases outside the gene matches: 8. CDR3 amino acids: CASRPGTADYEQYV. The CDR3 nucleotides read TGTGCCAGCAGGCCGGGGACAGCGGACTACGAGCAGTACGTC.

The chain combines TRBV9 with TRBJ2-5; 9 nucleotides align to TRBD2. Germline assignment: CDR1 SGDLS and CDR2 YYNGEE. This CDR3 contains 18 residues. J gave up 5 bases and V 4 bases, and 18 bases lay outside the gene matches. CDR3 DNA: TGTGCCAGCAGCCCCCATGGAGGTAGCGGGAGTAGATTTGAGACCCAGTACTTC. It yields the protein CASSPHGGSGSRFETQYF.

The V call is TRBV7-2, the J call TRBJ1-6; D gene uncertain. V shed 3 bases and J shed 10 bases, with 10 bases lying between them. This CDR3 is built from 13 residues. Germline CDR1 SGHTA, CDR2 FQGNSA. This chain's CDR3 is CASSFEARSPLHF. The DNA of the CDR3 is TGTGCCAGCAGCTTTGAGGCGAGGTCACCCCTCCACTTT.

V and J are TRBV7-9 and TRBJ1-1; 8 positions agree with TRBD1. The trim removed 5 bases at V and 2 bases at J, leaving 7 bases unmatched. Germline V gene lookup returns CDR1 SEHNR and CDR2 FQNEAQ (reference sequence). The CDR3 runs to 15 residues. The CDR3 reads CASSATGGSNTEAFF. CDR3 coding DNA: TGTGCCAGCAGCGCAACAGGGGGTTCTAACACTGAAGCTTTCTTT.

This clonotype occurred many times. The genes are TRBV29-1 and TRBJ2-1, with TRBD2 identical over 8 bases. With 0 bases clipped from V and 2 bases from J, the junction kept 3 bases outside the gene matches. The CDR3 has 15 residues. Germline V gives CDR1 SQVTM, CDR2 ANQGSEA. Here the CDR3 DNA reads TGCAGCGTTGAAGAAAAACTAGCGGCCTACAATGAGCAGTTCTTC. This encodes CSVEEKLAAYNEQFF.

This clonotype was seen ten or more times. The rearrangement links TRBV6-2 or TRBV6-3 to TRBJ1-1, with D hard to call. Deletions cut 6 bases from V and 11 bases from J, with 25 bases between. The CDR3 extends over 15 amino acids. Looked up from germline, CDR1 is MNHEY and CDR2 is SVGEGT. CDR3 amino acids: CASSPYMGQQITAFF. Written as DNA, the CDR3 is TGTGCCAGCAGCCCCTATATGGGCCAACAGATTACGGCTTTCTTT.

This sequence joins TRBV9 and TRBJ2-7, with D possibly being TRBD1 or TRBD2 (5 bases each). Germline CDR1 SGDLS, CDR2 YYNGEE. V was trimmed by 0 bases and J by 4 bases, leaving 17 bases between them. The CDR3 is 16 residues long. This CDR3 reads CASSVGSGRRFYEQYF. The CDR3 DNA is TGTGCCAGCAGCGTAGGTTCGGGACGTAGGTTTTACGAGCAGTACTTC.

This clonotype was picked up a small number of times. The J gene is TRBJ2-7, the V gene TRBV6-1, with a weak D call TRBD1 (5 bases). Trimming shortened V by 5 bases and J by 5 bases, and 22 bases separated the two germline ends. The CDR3 is 16 residues long. Germline loops: CDR1 MNHNS, CDR2 SASEGT. The DNA for the CDR3 is TGTGCCAGCAGTTTCACCCGGACACCCCAAGGCCACGAGCAGTACTTC. This sequence encodes CASSFTRTPQGHEQYF.

This clonotype was seen a single time. V and J are TRBV11-2 and TRBJ1-2; TRBD1 is a possible D gene (6 bases). CDR3 length: 12 amino acids. Between the trimmed V and J ends, which lost 6 bases and 4 bases, there was a span of 9 bases. Looked up from germline, CDR1 is SGHAT and CDR2 is FQNNGV. The CDR3 loop is CASRGGGYGYTF. For the CDR3, the DNA is TGTGCCAGCAGGGGAGGGGGCTATGGCTACACCTTC.

This clonotype was observed at least ten times. The V and J genes are TRBV27 and TRBJ1-5; 8 bases are a match to TRBD1. V gave up 6 bases and J gave up 7 bases; unmatched junction bases: 11. Germline V CDR1 and CDR2: MNHEY, SMNVEV (reference sequence). This CDR3 region has 15 residues. DNA for the CDR3: TGTGCCAGCAGCCGATCTAGGACAGGGCAACAGCCCCAGCATTTT. The encoded protein is CASSRSRTGQQPQHF.

As regards this clonotype: Possible read error: a much larger clone is one base away. V gene TRBV3-1 combines with J gene TRBJ2-1; TRBD1 agrees at 7 bases. Germline CDR1 and CDR2: LGHDT and YNNKEL (reference sequence). CDR3 length equals 14 residues. CDR3 DNA sequence: TGTGCCGGCAGCCTTGGACAGGTCTTGAATGAGCAGTTCTTC. This sequence encodes CAGSLGQVLNEQFF.

This clonotype was seen at least ten times. The chain recombines TRBV9 with TRBJ2-3; D uncertain. The CDR3 totals 14 residues. Trimming stripped 0 bases from V and 2 bases from J, with 7 bases between. Per germline, CDR1 SGDLS and CDR2 YYNGEE. CDR3: CASSVALDTDTQYF. Here the CDR3 DNA reads TGTGCCAGCAGCGTAGCTCTGGACACAGATACGCAGTATTTT. The complete variable domain, with remaining parts taken from reference TRBV9 and TRBJ2-3, reads DSGVTQTPKHLITATGQRVTLRCSPRSGDLSVYWYQQSLDQGLQFLIQYYNGEERAKGNILERFSAQQFPDLHSELNLSSLELGDSALYFCASSVALDTDTQYFGPGTRLTVL.

The rearrangement links TRBV12-3 or TRBV12-4 to TRBJ2-2; 12 bases agree with TRBD2. V lost 2 bases, J lost 9 bases, and 4 bases stayed unmatched. The CDR3 has 15 residues. The CDR3 DNA follows: TGTGCCAGCAGTTTATGGCTAGCGGGAGGGAGGGAGCTGTTTTTT. It translates to CASSLWLAGGRELFF.

This clonotype has a count of ten or more. The chain uses TRBV12-3 or TRBV12-4 and TRBJ2-2; no firm D call. CDR3 length: 12 amino acids. V was clipped by 7 bases and J by 7 bases, with 10 bases between them. In DNA, the CDR3 is TGTGCCAGCACTCCGGGTGGCGGGGAGCTGTTTTTT. Its protein product is CASTPGGGELFF.

This clonotype came up a few times. The J gene is TRBJ1-2, the V gene TRBV5-1; the D is unclear. V was shortened by 4 bases and J by 5 bases, with 15 bases between the two germline ends. Looked up from germline, CDR1 is SGHRS and CDR2 is YFSETQ. CDR3 length: 14 amino acids. This CDR3 reads CASSPATVLYGYTF. DNA for the CDR3: TGCGCCAGCAGCCCCGCGACGGTCCTATATGGCTACACCTTC.

This clonotype was found once. A read error is possible here, since a much larger clone lies one base away. This chain joins TRBV7-3 and TRBJ2-2; D may be TRBD2 (5 bases). This CDR3 is 14 amino acids long. Germline CDR1 reads SGHTA; CDR2 reads FQGTGA. The CDR3 loop is CASSSRGNTGELLF. Written as DNA, the CDR3 is TGTGCCAGCAGCTCTCGAGGGAACACCGGGGAGCTGCTTTTT.

V gene TRBV14 combines with J gene TRBJ2-7; 7 bases fit TRBD2. CDR1 and CDR2 (germline): SGHDN, FVKESK. The V gene end was trimmed by 0 bases and the J gene end by 6 bases; junction bases not matched to a gene: 5. The CDR3 extends over 14 amino acids. The CDR3 reads CASSQDWEGGEQYV. For the CDR3, the DNA is TGTGCCAGCAGCCAAGATTGGGAGGGAGGCGAGCAGTACGTC.

In this sample, this clonotype turned up many times. The chain has TRBV12-3 or TRBV12-4 and TRBJ2-1; 11 nucleotides align to TRBD2. V lost 6 bases, J lost 7 bases, and 5 bases stayed unmatched. The CDR3 has 14 amino acids. The CDR3 coding sequence is TGTGCCAGCAGGGTAGCGGGAGGGCCGAATGAGCAGTTCTTC. Protein product: CASRVAGGPNEQFF.